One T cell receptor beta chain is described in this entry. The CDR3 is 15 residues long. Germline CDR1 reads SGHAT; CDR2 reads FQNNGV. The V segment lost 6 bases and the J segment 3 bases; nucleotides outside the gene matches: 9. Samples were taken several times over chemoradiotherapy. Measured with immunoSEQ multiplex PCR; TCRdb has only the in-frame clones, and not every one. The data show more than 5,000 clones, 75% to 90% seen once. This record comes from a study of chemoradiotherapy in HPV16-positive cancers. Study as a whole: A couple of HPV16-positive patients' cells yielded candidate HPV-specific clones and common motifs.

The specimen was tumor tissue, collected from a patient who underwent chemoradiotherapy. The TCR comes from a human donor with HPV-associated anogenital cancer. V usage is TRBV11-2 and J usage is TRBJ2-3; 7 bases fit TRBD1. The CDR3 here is CASSRTGYLTDTQYF. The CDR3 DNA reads TGTGCCAGCAGTCGGACAGGATATTTAACAGATACGCAGTATTTT.